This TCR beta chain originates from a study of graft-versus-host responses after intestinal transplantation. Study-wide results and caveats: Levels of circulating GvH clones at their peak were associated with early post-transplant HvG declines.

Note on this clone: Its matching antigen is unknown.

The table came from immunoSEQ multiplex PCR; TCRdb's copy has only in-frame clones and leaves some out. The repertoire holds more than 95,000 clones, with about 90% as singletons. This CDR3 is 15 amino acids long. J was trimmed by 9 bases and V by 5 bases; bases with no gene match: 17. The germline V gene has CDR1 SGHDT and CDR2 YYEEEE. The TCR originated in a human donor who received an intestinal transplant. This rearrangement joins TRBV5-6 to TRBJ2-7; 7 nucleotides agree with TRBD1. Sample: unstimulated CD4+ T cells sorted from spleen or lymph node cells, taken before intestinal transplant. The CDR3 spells CASSSEGGSTLVQYF. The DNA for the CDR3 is TGTGCCAGCAGTAGTGAAGGGGGCTCCACCTTAGTGCAGTACTTC.